This T cell receptor (delta chain) comes out of a study of γδ T cells in repeated Plasmodium falciparum infection. Turning to the study itself: Over roughly 600 days, donors received four mosquito-bite P. falciparum NF54 infections. Samples were taken at baseline, before some infections, and 21 days after each. Some Malian samples span acute malaria episodes; others come from no-transmission periods. Study-wide results and caveats: Vgamma9/Vdelta2+ T cells showed a stable polyclonal repertoire with shared TCRgamma sequences.

This clone occurred a few times. Its target is unknown. The TCRdb record carries a much larger clone's protein, which differs from this DNA's translation at residue 6; a read error is the likely cause, and the protein listed here is the DNA translation. Germline V lookup: CDR1 TVYSNPD, CDR2 GDNSRS (reference sequence). V gave up 2 bases and J gave up 0 bases, with 19 bases separating them. The CDR3 consists of 16 residues. TCRdb made new clone calls on the multiplex PCR reads using CATT. This sample carries 50,000 to 55,000 delta-chain clones, roughly 2% of them seen once, and the ten largest clones take about 23%. Gammadelta T cells were flow-sorted from PBMC into Vgamma9/Vdelta2+ and Vdelta2-negative populations for bulk analysis.

Sequencing used gamma-delta T cells from blood. This sequence was found in a pool of human donors (malaria-infected and uninfected, not separated). The gene calls are TRDV3 and TRDJ1; no clear D. CDR3 loop: CAFDYCGPAYTDKLIF. The DNA for the CDR3 is TGTGCCTTTGATTACTGTGGGCCAGCGTACACCGATAAACTCATCTTT. Filled out from reference TRDV3 and TRDJ1, the complete variable domain reads CDKVTQSSPDQTVASGSEVVLLCTYDTVYSNPDLFWYRIRPDYSFQFVFYGDNSRSEGADFTQGRFSVKHILTQKAFHLVISPVRTEDSATYYCAFDYCGPAYTDKLIFGKGTRVTVEP.